The rows below give T cell receptor beta chains drawn from one sample of a study of beta chain features in type 1 diabetes. Produced via immunoSEQ multiplex PCR; TCRdb's table is partial and in-frame only. The sample consists of roughly 260,000 clones, approximately 11% of them appearing once. The sequenced sample was naive CD4+ T cells from blood. These receptors were collected from a man younger than 45 with type 1 diabetes. Both conserved end residues are part of each CDR3. The D gene is left open where the match is weak. Clone size is not always given. Where it is, it says once, few, many or a class for expanded clones.

cdr3_nt: TGTGCCAGTCTCCCTAGCGGGGGCTCGCAGTACTTC
cdr3_aa: CASLPSGGSQYF
v_call: TRBV2
d_call: TRBD2
clone_size: .
j_call: TRBJ2-5

cdr3_nt: TGTGCCACCAGCAGGACAGGGGAGGGCGGGGAGCTGTTTTTT
cdr3_aa: CATSRTGEGGELFF
v_call: TRBV15
d_call: .
clone_size: .
j_call: TRBJ2-2

cdr3_nt: TGTGGGGCTAGCGGGGCGAACACCGGGGAGCTGTTTTTT
cdr3_aa: CGASGANTGELFF
v_call: TRBV12-5
d_call: TRBD2
clone_size: .
j_call: TRBJ2-2

cdr3_nt: TGTGCCAGCAAAACGCAGCAAGAGACCCAGTACTTC
cdr3_aa: CASKTQQETQYF
v_call: TRBV2
d_call: .
clone_size: few
j_call: TRBJ2-5

cdr3_nt: TGTGCCAGCTCACCTCCGGGACAGGGGGTGAACAATGAGCAGTTCTTC
cdr3_aa: CASSPPGQGVNNEQFF
v_call: TRBV18
d_call: TRBD1
clone_size: few
j_call: TRBJ2-1

cdr3_nt: TGCGCCAGCAGCTTGGCCGCTTTTGAGGAGGCTGAAGCTTTCTTT
cdr3_aa: CASSLAAFEEAEAFF
v_call: TRBV5-1
d_call: .
clone_size: few
j_call: TRBJ1-1

cdr3_nt: TGTGCCAGCAGTTCCCCCGGGACAGGGATGAGAGGCGAGCAGTACTTC
cdr3_aa: CASSSPGTGMRGEQYF
v_call: TRBV28
d_call: TRBD1
clone_size: few
j_call: TRBJ2-7

cdr3_nt: TGCAGCAGCCAGGGCGGGGGGACTGAAGCTTTCTTT
cdr3_aa: CSSQGGGTEAFF
v_call: TRBV29-1
d_call: .
clone_size: few
j_call: TRBJ1-1

cdr3_nt: TGTGCCAGCAGTTCCCCCGGGGCACCCCTCCACTTT
cdr3_aa: CASSSPGAPLHF
v_call: TRBV28
d_call: .
clone_size: few
j_call: TRBJ1-6

cdr3_nt: TGCAGCGTTGTGAGGGAGACCCAGTACTTC
cdr3_aa: CSVVRETQYF
v_call: TRBV29-1
d_call: .
clone_size: many
j_call: TRBJ2-5

cdr3_nt: TGTGCCAGCAGCCCCCGGGAGGGTACGCAGTATTTT
cdr3_aa: CASSPREGTQYF
v_call: TRBV11-2
d_call: TRBD2
clone_size: few
j_call: TRBJ2-3

cdr3_nt: TGTGCCAGCAGGGGACAGGGGGCAACAGATACGCAGTATTTT
cdr3_aa: CASRGQGATDTQYF
v_call: TRBV5-6
d_call: TRBD1
clone_size: .
j_call: TRBJ2-3

cdr3_nt: TGTGCCAGCTCGTCCAGCGGGGACGAGCAGTACTTC
cdr3_aa: CASSSSGDEQYF
v_call: TRBV28
d_call: TRBD2
clone_size: .
j_call: TRBJ2-7

cdr3_nt: TGTGCCAGCAGCCCTCGGACAGGGAGAGAGACCCAGTACTTC
cdr3_aa: CASSPRTGRETQYF
v_call: TRBV7-9
d_call: TRBD1
clone_size: .
j_call: TRBJ2-5

cdr3_nt: TGTGCCAGCAGCCTAGGGGGGGTTGAGCAGTTCTTC
cdr3_aa: CASSLGGVEQFF
v_call: TRBV11-2
d_call: .
clone_size: few
j_call: TRBJ2-1

cdr3_nt: TGTGCCAGTAGTACCCCCCGAGGACGACAGGGCGATGAGCAGTTCTTC
cdr3_aa: CASSTPRGRQGDEQFF
v_call: TRBV19
d_call: TRBD1
clone_size: .
j_call: TRBJ2-1

cdr3_nt: TGCAGCGTTGCTCGGGGGTCCCAAGAGACCCAGTACTTC
cdr3_aa: CSVARGSQETQYF
v_call: TRBV29-1
d_call: .
clone_size: .
j_call: TRBJ2-5

cdr3_nt: TGTGCCGGTCAGACAGGGCTAAAACACGAGCAGTACTTC
cdr3_aa: CAGQTGLKHEQYF
v_call: TRBV28
d_call: TRBD1
clone_size: .
j_call: TRBJ2-7

cdr3_nt: TGTGCCAGCAGTACACAGGGGAGCACAGATACGCAGTATTTT
cdr3_aa: CASSTQGSTDTQYF
v_call: TRBV6-5
d_call: TRBD1
clone_size: .
j_call: TRBJ2-3

cdr3_nt: TGTGCCAGCAGCGAAAGGGACACCCTAGGAAAACTGTTTTTT
cdr3_aa: CASSERDTLGKLFF
v_call: TRBV9
d_call: .
clone_size: .
j_call: TRBJ1-4

cdr3_nt: TGCAGCGGGCGACTAGCGGTGATCACAGATACGCAGTATTTT
cdr3_aa: CSGRLAVITDTQYF
v_call: TRBV29-1
d_call: TRBD2
clone_size: .
j_call: TRBJ2-3

cdr3_nt: TGTGCCAGCTCACCCCGGACGGAAGGGGGCACAGATACGCAGTATTTT
cdr3_aa: CASSPRTEGGTDTQYF
v_call: TRBV18
d_call: .
clone_size: .
j_call: TRBJ2-3

cdr3_nt: TGCAGCGGGGGGGTGTTCCAAGAGACCCAGTACTTC
cdr3_aa: CSGGVFQETQYF
v_call: TRBV29-1
d_call: .
clone_size: .
j_call: TRBJ2-5

cdr3_nt: TGTGCCAGCAGCCTTACCGGGGGGGATTACAATGAGCAGTTCTTC
cdr3_aa: CASSLTGGDYNEQFF
v_call: TRBV7-9
d_call: TRBD2
clone_size: .
j_call: TRBJ2-1

cdr3_nt: TGTGCCTTCCTCCCTAGGTTCGGACAGCCCAATCAGCCCCAGCATTTT
cdr3_aa: CAFLPRFGQPNQPQHF
v_call: TRBV30
d_call: .
clone_size: .
j_call: TRBJ1-5

cdr3_nt: TGTGCCATCAGTGAGTACGCCAGCCAAGAGACCCAGTACTTC
cdr3_aa: CAISEYASQETQYF
v_call: TRBV10-3
d_call: .
clone_size: few
j_call: TRBJ2-5

cdr3_nt: TGCGCCAGCAGCTTGGGGGGCCCCGGTTCTAATCAGCCCCAGCATTTT
cdr3_aa: CASSLGGPGSNQPQHF
v_call: TRBV5-1
d_call: .
clone_size: few
j_call: TRBJ1-5

cdr3_nt: TGTGCCAGCACCCGGGGAGAGACCCAGTACTTC
cdr3_aa: CASTRGETQYF
v_call: TRBV6-5
d_call: .
clone_size: .
j_call: TRBJ2-5

cdr3_nt: TGTGCCAGCAGTGAGGACTTGGGGTACTATGGCTACACCTTC
cdr3_aa: CASSEDLGYYGYTF
v_call: TRBV6-1
d_call: .
clone_size: few
j_call: TRBJ1-2

cdr3_nt: TGTGCCAGCAGCCGCAGGGGTTCCTCTGGAAACACCATATATTTT
cdr3_aa: CASSRRGSSGNTIYF
v_call: TRBV14
d_call: .
clone_size: few
j_call: TRBJ1-3

cdr3_nt: TGTGCCAGCAGTTTTCTTATCCTCCGGGGGCAGTACTTC
cdr3_aa: CASSFLILRGQYF
v_call: TRBV28
d_call: .
clone_size: few
j_call: TRBJ2-7

cdr3_nt: TGTGCCTGGAGTGGGGGGGAGGGTCAGCCCCAGCATTTT
cdr3_aa: CAWSGGEGQPQHF
v_call: TRBV30
d_call: .
clone_size: few
j_call: TRBJ1-5

cdr3_nt: TGTGCCAGCAGTCCTGGGGCCGACTTTAGCTATGGCTACACCTTC
cdr3_aa: CASSPGADFSYGYTF
v_call: TRBV6-4
d_call: .
clone_size: few
j_call: TRBJ1-2

cdr3_nt: TGTGCCACCGACAGGTACACTGAAGCTTTCTTT
cdr3_aa: CATDRYTEAFF
v_call: TRBV28
d_call: .
clone_size: .
j_call: TRBJ1-1

cdr3_nt: TGTGCCAGCAGCCACCTCCCCCGCGCAGGGGGCATGAACACTGAAGCTTTCTTT
cdr3_aa: CASSHLPRAGGMNTEAFF
v_call: TRBV4-2
d_call: TRBD1
clone_size: few
j_call: TRBJ1-1

cdr3_nt: TGTGCCTGGAGTGTACAAATTGGTCAGCCCCAGCATTTT
cdr3_aa: CAWSVQIGQPQHF
v_call: TRBV30
d_call: .
clone_size: .
j_call: TRBJ1-5

cdr3_nt: TGTGCCAGCTCAGGTCTAGCGGAAAACAATGAGCAGTTCTTC
cdr3_aa: CASSGLAENNEQFF
v_call: TRBV18
d_call: TRBD2
clone_size: .
j_call: TRBJ2-1

cdr3_nt: TGTGCCAGCAGTGGACAAGGGGTAGGGGGCTACACCTTC
cdr3_aa: CASSGQGVGGYTF
v_call: TRBV2
d_call: .
clone_size: .
j_call: TRBJ1-2

cdr3_nt: TGCGCCAGCACTCCGGAGGGTCCCTCTAAGACCCAGTACTTC
cdr3_aa: CASTPEGPSKTQYF
v_call: TRBV5-1
d_call: .
clone_size: few
j_call: TRBJ2-5

cdr3_nt: TGTGCCAGCAGTCCCCGGGGGAGCGAGACCCAGTACTTC
cdr3_aa: CASSPRGSETQYF
v_call: TRBV2
d_call: .
clone_size: .
j_call: TRBJ2-5

cdr3_nt: TGTGCCAGCAGTTTCCCCAGGGCGGTGAACCAGCCCCAGCATTTT
cdr3_aa: CASSFPRAVNQPQHF
v_call: TRBV27
d_call: .
clone_size: few
j_call: TRBJ1-5

cdr3_nt: TGCGCCACCGCCACCGGGACTAACGTCCATGAGCAGTTCTTC
cdr3_aa: CATATGTNVHEQFF
v_call: TRBV10-1
d_call: TRBD2
clone_size: .
j_call: TRBJ2-1